The clone carrying this TCR beta chain was recorded at least ten times. Its target is not known. The source of the sample is a study of T cells after yellow fever vaccination. Background on the study: For low cell numbers, libraries were made with SMART-Seq v4 Ultra Low Input. Study-wide results and limits: Only a small proportion of the clonotypes turned up in both the CD4 and the CD8 compartments, likely arising from convergent recombination. Reappearing after the booster were most of the clones from primary vaccination (96% CD4, 85% to 90% CD8).

It was through 5'RACE template switching that TCR cDNA was made, with a universal primer site and UMIs added. TCRdb passed the 5' RACE reads through MiXCR, listing each CDR3 protein once. The sample records 400,000 or so distinct CDR3 sequences, 6.2% being singletons. V trimming: 5 bases; J trimming: 2 bases; junction bases outside the gene matches: 8. This CDR3 contains 16 residues. Germline assignment: CDR1 SGHTA and CDR2 FQGNSA. The V gene is TRBV7-2, the J gene TRBJ2-3; TRBD1 matches at 9 bases. Sequences were derived from PBMCs, sampled 5 days after the yellow fever booster vaccination. The receptor comes from a man aged 25-45 years who received the YFV17D yellow fever vaccine. CDR3 coding DNA: TGTGCCAGCAGCCGCGACAGGGGGTTATCCACAGATACGCAGTATTTT. Its protein is CASSRDRGLSTDTQYF.